Following are 22 T cell receptor beta chains from one sample sequenced in a study of blood T cell repertoires in COVID-19. TCRdb's table, derived via immunoSEQ multiplex PCR, lists solely in-frame clones and lacks some. The sample gives fewer than 150,000 clones, approximately 84% of which show up once; around 13% is in the top ten. Material for sequencing was peripheral blood. The receptors were sampled from a human donor in a cohort sampled during active COVID-19.

This chain links TRBV6-5 with TRBJ1-3, with a possible D match to TRBD1 (5 bases). This CDR3 spans 15 amino acids. Trimming stripped 0 bases from V and 4 bases from J, with 10 bases between. Germline V gene sequence: CDR1 MNHEY, CDR2 SVGAGI. The CDR3 reads CASSYSRGNGNTIYF. In DNA form, the CDR3 reads TGTGCCAGCAGTTACTCTCGGGGGAACGGAAACACCATATATTTT.

The rearrangement joins TRBV7-9 to TRBJ1-1; D may be TRBD1 (6 bases). The V and J ends lost 5 bases and 2 bases respectively, with 12 bases between them. Germline V gene sequence: CDR1 SEHNR, CDR2 FQNEAQ (reference sequence). The CDR3 is 14 residues long. Here the CDR3 reads CASSPGQFNTEAFF. The DNA of the CDR3 is TGTGCCAGCAGCCCTGGACAGTTTAACACTGAAGCTTTCTTT.

The chain joins TRBV7-2 to TRBJ2-5; D might be TRBD2 (7 bases). CDR1 is SGHTA and CDR2 is FQGNSA in the germline V gene. V lost 1 base and J lost 5, with 17 bases in between. The CDR3 is made up of 16 amino acids. CDR3 residues: CASSLDVGGLMETQYF. CDR3 nucleotide sequence: TGTGCCAGCAGCTTAGATGTGGGGGGGCTGATGGAGACCCAGTACTTC.

The chain links TRBV11-2 to TRBJ2-7; tentative D call: TRBD2 (6 bases). The CDR3 covers 14 residues. CDR1 is SGHAT and CDR2 is FQNNGV in the germline V gene. V was shortened by 4 bases and J by 5 bases, with 15 bases between the two germline ends. CDR3 bases: TGTGCCAGCAGCTCTCCGGGGCGGGGCCACGAGCAGTACTTC. This encodes CASSSPGRGHEQYF.

V gene TRBV4-2 combines with J gene TRBJ2-7, with 10 bases aligning to TRBD2. The CDR3 length is 15 residues. CDR1 and CDR2 (germline): LGHNA, YNFKEQ. V shed 1 base, J shed 2 bases, and the junction held 2 bases outside the gene matches. CDR3: CASSQVTSGAYEQYF. CDR3 coding DNA: TGTGCCAGCAGCCAAGTAACTAGCGGGGCCTACGAGCAGTACTTC.

The chain has TRBV7-8 and TRBJ1-5; no firm D call. This CDR3 is 14 amino acids long. Trimming shortened V by 7 bases and J by 7 bases, and 17 bases separated the two germline ends. From germline, CDR1 is SGHVS and CDR2 FQNEAQ. The CDR3 protein is CASTRSGIQQPQHF. DNA for the CDR3: TGTGCCAGCACCCGTTCAGGTATCCAACAGCCCCAGCATTTT.

The J gene is TRBJ1-4, the V gene TRBV7-6; 7 bases align to TRBD1. V trimming: 6 bases; J trimming: 5 bases; junction bases outside the gene matches: 9. Looked up from germline, CDR1 is SGHVS and CDR2 is FNYEAQ. There are 15 residues in the CDR3. The CDR3 DNA sequence: TGTGCCAGCAGTCACACAGGGGACCTAAATGAAAAACTGTTTTTT. Its translation is CASSHTGDLNEKLFF.

This clone is a singleton in its sample. The chain couples TRBV3-1 (or the pseudogene TRBV3-2) to TRBJ2-3, with 7 bases lining up with TRBD1. CDR1 and CDR2 (germline): LGHDT, YNNKEL (reference sequence). The CDR3 is made up of 14 amino acids. J lost 1 base, V lost 9 bases, and 7 bases had no gene match. CDR3 region: CASAQGVGTDTQYF. DNA of the CDR3: TGTGCCAGTGCGCAGGGGGTTGGCACAGATACGCAGTATTTT.

The chain has TRBV28 and TRBJ1-2; D unclear. CDR1 is MDHEN and CDR2 is SYDVKM in the germline V gene. The CDR3 totals 10 residues. Deletions cut 4 bases from V and 5 bases from J, with 2 bases between. The CDR3 spells CASSSYGYTF. For the CDR3, the DNA is TGTGCCAGCAGTTCGTATGGCTACACCTTC.

The chain combines TRBV5-1 with TRBJ1-1, with 10 bases aligning to TRBD1. The germline V gene encodes CDR1 SGHRS and CDR2 YFSETQ. The J segment lost 0 bases and the V segment lost 4 bases, leaving 9 bases of the junction unmatched. The CDR3 covers 17 residues. This CDR3 is CASSATGGAFMNTEAFF. CDR3 sequence (DNA): TGCGCCAGCAGCGCGACAGGGGGCGCATTCATGAACACTGAAGCTTTCTTT.

The chain is built from TRBV6-1 and TRBJ2-7; D unclear. This CDR3 is built from 13 residues. V lost 1 base and J lost 3, with 7 bases in between. The germline V gene has CDR1 MNHNS and CDR2 SASEGT. The CDR3 DNA follows: TGTGCCAGCAGTGAAGTGGCTGACTACGAGCAGTACTTC. Translated, it gives CASSEVADYEQYF.

This clone came up a few times. The J gene is TRBJ2-7, the V gene TRBV5-6; D possibly corresponds to TRBD1 (5 bases). V lost 0 bases and J lost 5, with 12 bases in between. The germline CDR1 and CDR2 sequences are SGHDT and YYEEEE. The CDR3 length is 14 residues. The chain's CDR3 is CASSLGQNRHEQYF. The DNA of the CDR3 is TGTGCCAGCAGCTTGGGACAGAACCGACACGAGCAGTACTTC. The whole variable domain, remainder taken from reference TRBV5-6 and TRBJ2-7, is DAGVTQSPTHLIKTRGQQVTLRCSPKSGHDTVSWYQQALGQGPQFIFQYYEEEERQRGNFPDRFSGHQFPNYSSELNVNALLLGDSALYLCASSLGQNRHEQYFGPGTRLTVT.

This sequence joins TRBV15 and TRBJ2-7, with 9 bases that match TRBD1. V gave up 4 bases and J gave up 7 bases; unmatched junction bases: 8. This CDR3 has 14 amino acids. Germline V gives CDR1 LNHNV, CDR2 YYDKDF (reference sequence). The CDR3 DNA reads TGTGCCACCAGCACCAGGACAGGGGCGGGTGAGCAGTACTTC. The encoded protein is CATSTRTGAGEQYF.

The chain employs TRBV6-6 and TRBJ1-2, with TRBD1 as a possible D gene (5 bases). The V end was cut by 5 bases, the J end by 5 bases, with 9 bases between. Germline CDR1 and CDR2: MNHNY and SVGAGI (reference sequence). The CDR3 consists of 12 residues. In nucleotides, the CDR3 is TGTGCCAGCAGTCCCAGGGAATATGGCTACACCTTC. This gives the protein CASSPREYGYTF.

The gene calls are TRBV7-2 and TRBJ1-2; D possibly corresponds to TRBD1 (5 bases). The CDR3 sequence is 15 residues long. Between the trimmed V and J ends, which lost 5 bases and 7 bases, there was a span of 20 bases. Germline V gene data show CDR1 as SGHTA and CDR2 as FQGNSA. The CDR3 DNA sequence: TGTGCCAGCAGCGGGGGAGGGAGAGGAGCGGGTGGCTACACCTTC. Translated, it gives CASSGGGRGAGGYTF.

The rearrangement uses TRBV5-1 and TRBJ2-7; tentative D call: TRBD2 (7 bases). Trimming removed 6 bases from V and 6 bases from J, with 19 bases in between. This CDR3 spans 14 amino acids. Germline assignment: CDR1 SGHRS and CDR2 YFSETQ. The CDR3 region has the DNA TGCGCCAGCAAACTAGCGCCGAACAGGGCCGAGCAGTACTTC. This translates into CASKLAPNRAEQYF.

The sample holds a few counts of this clone. V usage is TRBV5-1 and J usage is TRBJ1-2; 12 bases align to TRBD1. Germline CDR1 and CDR2: SGHRS and YFSETQ. V was clipped by 4 bases and J by 4 bases; unmatched bases: 5. CDR3 length: 15 amino acids. DNA of the CDR3: TGCGCCAGCAGCCTAGGGACAGGGGGCAGCTATGGCTACACCTTC. Residues: CASSLGTGGSYGYTF.

J is TRBJ1-2 and V is TRBV30; D is unclear. Looked up from germline, CDR1 is GTSNPN and CDR2 is SVGIG (reference sequence). The ends were cut back, 3 bases at V and 8 bases at J, with 13 bases in the middle. There are 12 residues in the CDR3. The CDR3 is CAWRGGLGGYTF. Written as DNA, the CDR3 is TGTGCCTGGAGAGGCGGGCTTGGAGGCTACACCTTC.

The sample holds one count of this clone. The chain couples TRBV6-5 to TRBJ2-7; 7 bases map to TRBD1. The CDR3 loop spans 14 amino acids. V was pared by 10 bases and J by 6 bases, with 15 bases of the junction left unmatched. Germline lookup yields CDR1 MNHEY and CDR2 SVGAGI. CDR3 DNA: TGTGCCACCCGACAGGGCGATACGATACGCGAGCAGTACTTC. This encodes CATRQGDTIREQYF.

This chain links TRBV4-1 with TRBJ1-4, with 10 bases aligning to TRBD1. CDR3 length equals 17 residues. V gave up 0 bases and J gave up 11 bases; unmatched junction bases: 12. CDR1 and CDR2 (germline): MGHRA, YSYEKL. The CDR3 here is CASSQEWDRGNVLKLFF. The CDR3 nucleotides are TGCGCCAGCAGCCAAGAATGGGACAGGGGTAACGTCCTGAAACTGTTTTTT.

J is TRBJ1-1 and V is TRBV11-2; 7 nucleotides match TRBD1. The trim removed 4 bases at V and 8 bases at J, leaving 7 bases unmatched. Germline V CDR1 and CDR2: SGHAT, FQNNGV. There are 13 residues in the CDR3. In nucleotides, the CDR3 is TGTGCCAGCAGCTCGCTGGACAGGAGAGAAGCTTTCTTT. Its protein product is CASSSLDRREAFF. Supplemented by reference TRBV11-2 and TRBJ1-1, the full variable domain reads EAGVAQSPRYKIIEKRQSVAFWCNPISGHATLYWYQQILGQGPKLLIQFQNNGVVDDSQLPKDRFSAERLKGVDSTLKIQPAKLEDSAVYLCASSSLDRREAFFGQGTRLTVV.

This clone was picked up one time. The V gene is TRBV4-2, the J gene TRBJ2-1, with a possible D match to TRBD1 (5 bases). CDR1 and CDR2 (germline): LGHNA, YNFKEQ. CDR3 length: 16 amino acids. The germline V and J ends were trimmed by 3 bases and 0 bases, with 12 bases remaining between them. The CDR3 region is CASSHVDRSSYNEQFF. DNA of the CDR3: TGTGCCAGCAGCCACGTTGACAGAAGCTCCTACAATGAGCAGTTCTTC.